This T cell receptor beta chain was captured by sequencing in a study of CD8 T cells in Susac syndrome. Random hexamers were used to reverse transcribe the RNA input (about 0.5 to 1 ug). TCRdb analysed the immunoSEQ multiplex PCR reads with MiXCR anew, one entry per CDR3 protein. The sample has 150,000 to 200,000 distinct CDR3 sequences, 90% to 97% seen once; the top ten hold around 0.13%. The CDR3 spans 16 residues. Trimming removed 6 bases from V and 5 bases from J; junction bases left unmatched: 12. In germline, CDR1 is MDHEN, CDR2 SYDVKM. This clonotype was detected once. The sequence was collected from a human donor with Susac syndrome. Sequences were obtained from CD4+ T cells from PBMCs. The chain recombines TRBV28 with TRBJ2-2; 7 bases align to TRBD2. CDR3 sequence reads: CASSSGSGARTGELFF. CDR3 DNA: TGTGCCAGCAGCTCGGGCAGCGGGGCAAGAACCGGGGAGCTGTTTTTT.